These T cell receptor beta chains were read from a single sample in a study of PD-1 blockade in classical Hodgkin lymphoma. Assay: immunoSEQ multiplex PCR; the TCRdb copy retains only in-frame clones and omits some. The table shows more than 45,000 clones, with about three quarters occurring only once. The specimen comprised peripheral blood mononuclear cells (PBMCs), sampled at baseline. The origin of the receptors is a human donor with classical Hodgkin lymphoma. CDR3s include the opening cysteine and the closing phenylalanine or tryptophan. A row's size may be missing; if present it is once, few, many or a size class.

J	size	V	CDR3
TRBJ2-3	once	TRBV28	CASQERGAADTQYF
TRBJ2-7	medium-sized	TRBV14	CASSQKVPYEQYF
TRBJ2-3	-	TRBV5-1	CASSLVGGQVDTQYF
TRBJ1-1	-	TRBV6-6	CASSSPGQATTEAFF
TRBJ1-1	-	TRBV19	CASSSEGGSTEAFF
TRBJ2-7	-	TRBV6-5	CASSSTGNEQYF
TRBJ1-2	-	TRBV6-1	CASSESRTVNYGYTF
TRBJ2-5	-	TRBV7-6	CASSLEIKRGETQYF
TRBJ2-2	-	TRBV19	CASSGGRVVTGELFF
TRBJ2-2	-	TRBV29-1	CSVAGAQGTGELFF
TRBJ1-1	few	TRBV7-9	CASSLAGTTTMNTEAFF
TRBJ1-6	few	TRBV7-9	CASSLVEGQGSPLHF
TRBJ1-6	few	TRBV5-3	CARSLGQPSPYNSPLHF
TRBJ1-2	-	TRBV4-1	CASSPTDRANGYTF
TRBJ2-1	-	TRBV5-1	CASSAGVSSYNEQFF
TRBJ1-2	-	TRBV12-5	CASGLVRQAYYGYTF
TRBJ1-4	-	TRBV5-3	CARSLEQTPEKLFF
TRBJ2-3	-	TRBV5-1	CASSAPGAATDTQYF
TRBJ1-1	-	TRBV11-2	CASSLGGQANTEAFF
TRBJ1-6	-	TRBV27	CASSRSSSSYNSPLHF
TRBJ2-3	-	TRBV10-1	CASSMTGSSTDTQYF
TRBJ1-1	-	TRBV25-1	CASIKTGGTEAFF
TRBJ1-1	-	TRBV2	CASSVPRGNTEAFF
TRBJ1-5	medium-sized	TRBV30	CAWSVSARARNQPQHF
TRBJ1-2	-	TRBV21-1	CASSEGQRSTF
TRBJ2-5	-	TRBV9	CASSEIAGRQETQYF
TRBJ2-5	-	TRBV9	CASSVTSGSETQYF